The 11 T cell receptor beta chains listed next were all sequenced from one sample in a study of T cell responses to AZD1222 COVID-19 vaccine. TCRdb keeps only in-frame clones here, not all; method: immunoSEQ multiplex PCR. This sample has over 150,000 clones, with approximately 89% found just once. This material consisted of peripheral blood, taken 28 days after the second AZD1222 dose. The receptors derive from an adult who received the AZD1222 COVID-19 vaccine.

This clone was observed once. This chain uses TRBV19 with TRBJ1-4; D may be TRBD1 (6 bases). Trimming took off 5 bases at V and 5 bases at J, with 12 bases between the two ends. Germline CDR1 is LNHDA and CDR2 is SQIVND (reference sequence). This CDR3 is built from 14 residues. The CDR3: CASSQGQRNEKLFF. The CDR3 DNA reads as TGTGCCAGTAGTCAAGGACAGCGGAATGAAAAACTGTTTTTT.

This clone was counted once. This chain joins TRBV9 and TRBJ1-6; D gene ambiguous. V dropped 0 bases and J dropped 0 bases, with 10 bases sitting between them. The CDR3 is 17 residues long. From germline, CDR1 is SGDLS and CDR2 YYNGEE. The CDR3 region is CASSVGPGSSYNSPLHF. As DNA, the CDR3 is TGTGCCAGCAGCGTAGGTCCGGGGAGCTCCTATAATTCACCCCTCCACTTT.

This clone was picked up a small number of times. The CDR3 DNA reads as TGTGCCTGGGGTTTCTATGGCTACACCTTC. It codes for CAWGFYGYTF. The chain carries TRBV30 and TRBJ1-2, with unresolved D. V was pared by 5 bases and J by 4 bases, with 5 bases between. CDR3 length: 10 amino acids. Germline V CDR1 and CDR2: GTSNPN, SVGIG (reference sequence).

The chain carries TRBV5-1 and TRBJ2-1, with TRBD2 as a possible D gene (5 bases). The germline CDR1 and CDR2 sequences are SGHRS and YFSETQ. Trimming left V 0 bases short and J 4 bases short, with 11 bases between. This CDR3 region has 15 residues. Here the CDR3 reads CASSLAGGGYNEQFF. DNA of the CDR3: TGCGCCAGCAGCTTGGCTGGCGGAGGTTACAATGAGCAGTTCTTC.

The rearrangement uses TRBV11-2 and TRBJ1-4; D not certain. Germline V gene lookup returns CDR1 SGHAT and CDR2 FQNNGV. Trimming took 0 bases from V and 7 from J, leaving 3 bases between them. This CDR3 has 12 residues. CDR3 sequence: CASSLDGEKLFF. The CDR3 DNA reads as TGTGCCAGCAGCTTAGACGGTGAAAAACTGTTTTTT.

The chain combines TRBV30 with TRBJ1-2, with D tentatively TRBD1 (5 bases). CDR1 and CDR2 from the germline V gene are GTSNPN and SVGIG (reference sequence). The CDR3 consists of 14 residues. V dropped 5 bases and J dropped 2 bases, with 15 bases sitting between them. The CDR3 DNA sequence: TGTGCCTGGGTACGGGACTCAGGAAACTATGGCTACACCTTC. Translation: CAWVRDSGNYGYTF.

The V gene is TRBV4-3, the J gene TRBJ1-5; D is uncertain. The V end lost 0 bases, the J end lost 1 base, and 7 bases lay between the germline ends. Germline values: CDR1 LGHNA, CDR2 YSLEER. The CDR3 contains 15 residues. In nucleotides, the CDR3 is TGCGCCAGCAGCCAAGACAGGATGAGCAATCAGCCCCAGCATTTT. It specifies CASSQDRMSNQPQHF.

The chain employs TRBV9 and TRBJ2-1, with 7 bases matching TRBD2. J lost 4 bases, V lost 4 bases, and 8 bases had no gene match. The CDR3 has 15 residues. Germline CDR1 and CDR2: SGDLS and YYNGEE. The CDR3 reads CASSPPWRGYNEQFF. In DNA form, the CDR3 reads TGTGCCAGCAGCCCACCATGGCGGGGGTACAATGAGCAGTTCTTC.

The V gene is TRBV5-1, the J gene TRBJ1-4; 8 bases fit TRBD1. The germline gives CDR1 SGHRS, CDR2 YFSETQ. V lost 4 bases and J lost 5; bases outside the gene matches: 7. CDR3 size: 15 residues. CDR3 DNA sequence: TGCGCCAGCAGCATCCAGGGGGCCACGAATGAAAAACTGTTTTTT. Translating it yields CASSIQGATNEKLFF.

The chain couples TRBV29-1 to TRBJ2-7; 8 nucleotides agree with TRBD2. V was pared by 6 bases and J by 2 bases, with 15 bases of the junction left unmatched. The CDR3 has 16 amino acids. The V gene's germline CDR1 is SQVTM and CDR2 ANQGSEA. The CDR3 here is CSVAIPRGSGTYEQYF. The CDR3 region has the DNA TGCAGCGTCGCAATACCTCGGGGTAGCGGGACCTACGAGCAGTACTTC.

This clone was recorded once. The CDR3 loop reads CASSRQGGAEAFF. The CDR3 nucleotides read TGTGCCAGCAGCCGACAGGGGGGTGCTGAAGCTTTCTTT. The chain joins TRBV6-2 or TRBV6-3 to TRBJ1-1; 9 bases map to TRBD1. After removal of 6 bases from V and 6 bases from J, the junction contained 5 bases not matched to a gene. The length of the CDR3 is 13 residues. The V gene's germline CDR1 is MNHEY and CDR2 SVGEGT.